A selection of T cell receptor beta chains follows, all from one sample in a study of shared clonotypes between healthy human individuals. Produced via immunoSEQ multiplex PCR; TCRdb's table is partial and in-frame only. The sample yields approximately 600,000 clones, 85% to 95% seen once. The specimen sequenced was naive CD8+ T cells sorted from blood. Every receptor here comes from a woman aged 25-40 years in good health. CDR3s include the opening cysteine and the closing phenylalanine or tryptophan. D genes are given only for firm matches. Only part of the rows carry a size: once, few, many, or a class if the clone is expanded.

D: .; V: TRBV5-4; J: TRBJ2-1; size: few; CDR3: CASSSLDEQFF; DNA: TGTGCCAGCAGCTCGCTGGATGAGCAGTTCTTC
D: TRBD2; V: TRBV5-1; J: TRBJ2-3; size: .; CDR3: CASSLLSGLAFDTQYF; DNA: TGCGCCAGCAGCTTGCTCTCGGGACTAGCATTCGATACGCAGTATTTT
D: .; V: TRBV7-9; J: TRBJ1-2; size: few; CDR3: CASIDSNYGYTF; DNA: TGTGCCAGCATCGACAGTAACTATGGCTACACCTTC
D: .; V: TRBV13; J: TRBJ1-1; size: .; CDR3: CASSFSYGQQAFF; DNA: TGTGCCAGCAGCTTCAGCTACGGGCAACAAGCTTTCTTT
D: .; V: TRBV2; J: TRBJ1-1; size: .; CDR3: CASSSGFLQAFF; DNA: TGTGCCAGCAGTTCGGGTTTTTTGCAAGCTTTCTTT
D: TRBD1; V: TRBV10-1; J: TRBJ2-7; size: .; CDR3: CASRWDRGLHYEQYF; DNA: TGCGCCAGCAGATGGGACAGGGGACTACATTACGAGCAGTACTTC
D: .; V: TRBV6-5; J: TRBJ2-7; size: .; CDR3: CASSYPGSEQYF; DNA: TGTGCCAGCAGTTACCCGGGATCCGAGCAGTACTTC
D: .; V: TRBV28; J: TRBJ1-5; size: .; CDR3: CASSQNYREGGNQPQHF; DNA: TGTGCCAGCAGCCAAAACTACAGGGAGGGAGGCAATCAGCCCCAGCATTTT
D: .; V: TRBV13; J: TRBJ1-3; size: .; CDR3: CASSFRGGNTIYF; DNA: TGTGCCAGCAGCTTCAGGGGAGGAAACACCATATATTTT
D: TRBD1; V: TRBV7-6; J: TRBJ2-3; size: .; CDR3: CATTQSAGGPSDTQYF; DNA: TGTGCCACCACCCAAAGTGCAGGGGGCCCGTCAGATACGCAGTATTTT
D: .; V: TRBV4-1; J: TRBJ2-7; size: .; CDR3: CASSQGLGPSGEQYF; DNA: TGCGCCAGCAGCCAAGGCCTAGGACCGTCCGGGGAGCAGTACTTC
D: TRBD2; V: TRBV4-2; J: TRBJ2-1; size: .; CDR3: CASSQAVTSENNEQFF; DNA: TGTGCCAGCAGCCAAGCAGTCACTAGCGAGAACAATGAGCAGTTCTTC
D: .; V: TRBV25-1; J: TRBJ1-1; size: .; CDR3: CATSWGVEAFF; DNA: TGTGCCACCTCTTGGGGGGTAGAAGCTTTCTTT
D: .; V: TRBV7-2; J: TRBJ1-5; size: .; CDR3: CASSSAPPGRNQPQHF; DNA: TGTGCCAGCAGCTCGGCTCCCCCCGGGCGCAATCAGCCCCAGCATTTT
D: .; V: TRBV6-5; J: TRBJ2-7; size: .; CDR3: CASSYSPVSSYEQYF; DNA: TGTGCCAGCAGTTACTCTCCGGTAAGCTCCTACGAGCAGTACTTC
D: TRBD1; V: TRBV27; J: TRBJ1-5; size: .; CDR3: CASSSPGQDQPQHF; DNA: TGTGCCAGCAGTTCACCGGGACAGGATCAGCCCCAGCATTTT
D: .; V: TRBV13; J: TRBJ2-7; size: .; CDR3: CASSTRQASYEQYF; DNA: TGTGCCAGCAGCACCCGACAAGCGTCCTACGAGCAGTACTTC
D: TRBD2; V: TRBV5-6; J: TRBJ2-1; size: .; CDR3: CASSLGLAGVYNEQFF; DNA: TGTGCCAGCAGCTTGGGACTAGCGGGAGTCTACAATGAGCAGTTCTTC
D: TRBD2; V: TRBV15; J: TRBJ2-2; size: .; CDR3: CATSRDPGLAVNTNTGELFF; DNA: TGTGCCACCAGCAGAGATCCGGGACTAGCGGTTAACACGAACACCGGGGAGCTGTTTTTT
D: TRBD1; V: TRBV4-1; J: TRBJ1-1; size: .; CDR3: CASSQSGTAGSNTEAFF; DNA: TGCGCCAGCAGCCAGTCCGGGACAGCGGGGTCGAACACTGAAGCTTTCTTT